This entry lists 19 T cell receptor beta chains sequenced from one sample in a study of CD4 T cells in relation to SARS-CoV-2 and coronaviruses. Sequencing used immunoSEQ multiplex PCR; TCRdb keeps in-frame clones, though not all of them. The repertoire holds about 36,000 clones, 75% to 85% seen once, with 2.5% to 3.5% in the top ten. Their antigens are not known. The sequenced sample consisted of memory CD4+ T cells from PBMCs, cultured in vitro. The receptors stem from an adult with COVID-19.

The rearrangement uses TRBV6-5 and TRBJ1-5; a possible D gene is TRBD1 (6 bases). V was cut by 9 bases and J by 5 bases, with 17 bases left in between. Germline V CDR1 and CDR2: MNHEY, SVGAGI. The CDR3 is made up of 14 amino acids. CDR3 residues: CASTGGSKDQPQHF. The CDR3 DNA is TGTGCCAGTACGGGGGGCAGTAAGGATCAGCCCCAGCATTTT.

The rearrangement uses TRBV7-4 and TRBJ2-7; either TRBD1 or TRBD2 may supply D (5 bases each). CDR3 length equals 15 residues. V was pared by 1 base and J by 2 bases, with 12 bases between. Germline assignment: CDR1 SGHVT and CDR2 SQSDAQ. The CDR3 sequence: CASSLEAPGPYEQYF. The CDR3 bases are TGTGCCAGCAGCTTAGAGGCTCCGGGACCCTACGAGCAGTACTTC.

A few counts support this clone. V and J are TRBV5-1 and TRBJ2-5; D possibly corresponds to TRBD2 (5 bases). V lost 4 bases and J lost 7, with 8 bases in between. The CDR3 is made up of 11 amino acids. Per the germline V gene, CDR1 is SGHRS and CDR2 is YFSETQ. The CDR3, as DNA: TGCGCCAGCAGCCAAGAGGGGACCCAGTACTTC. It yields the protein CASSQEGTQYF.

CDR3 in amino acids: CASSSFSGRAGTDTQYF. Here the CDR3 DNA reads TGCGCCAGCAGCTCCTTTAGCGGGAGGGCCGGCACAGATACGCAGTATTTT. The chain is built from TRBV5-1 and TRBJ2-3; TRBD2 matches at 11 bases. V shed 3 bases, J shed 1 base, and the junction held 7 bases outside the gene matches. The CDR3 is 17 residues long. The germline V gene has CDR1 SGHRS and CDR2 YFSETQ.

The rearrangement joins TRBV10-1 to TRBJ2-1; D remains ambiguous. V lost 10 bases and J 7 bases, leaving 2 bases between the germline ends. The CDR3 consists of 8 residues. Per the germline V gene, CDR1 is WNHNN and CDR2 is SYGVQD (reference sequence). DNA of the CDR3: TGCGCCAAAAATGAGCAGTTCTTC. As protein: CAKNEQFF.

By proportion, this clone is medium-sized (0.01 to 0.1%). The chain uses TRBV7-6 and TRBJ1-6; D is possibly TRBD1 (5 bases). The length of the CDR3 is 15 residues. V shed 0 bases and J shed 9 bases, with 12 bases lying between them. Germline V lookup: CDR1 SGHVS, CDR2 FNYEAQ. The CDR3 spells CASSLAAGTGSPLHF. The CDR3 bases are TGTGCCAGCAGCTTAGCGGCAGGGACGGGTTCACCCCTCCACTTT.

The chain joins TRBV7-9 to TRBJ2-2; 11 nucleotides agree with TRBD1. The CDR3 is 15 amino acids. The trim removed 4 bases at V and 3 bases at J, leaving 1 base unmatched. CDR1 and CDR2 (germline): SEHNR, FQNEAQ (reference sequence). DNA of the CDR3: TGTGCCAGCAGCTGGACAGGGGGCTACACCGGGGAGCTGTTTTTT. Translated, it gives CASSWTGGYTGELFF.

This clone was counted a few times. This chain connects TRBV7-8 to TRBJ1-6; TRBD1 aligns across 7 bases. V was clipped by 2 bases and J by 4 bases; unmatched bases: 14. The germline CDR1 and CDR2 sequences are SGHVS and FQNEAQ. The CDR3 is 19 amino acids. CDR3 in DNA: TGTGCCAGCAGCTTAATTATTAGGGACAGAAAGCCGTATAATTCACCCCTCCACTTT. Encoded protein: CASSLIIRDRKPYNSPLHF.

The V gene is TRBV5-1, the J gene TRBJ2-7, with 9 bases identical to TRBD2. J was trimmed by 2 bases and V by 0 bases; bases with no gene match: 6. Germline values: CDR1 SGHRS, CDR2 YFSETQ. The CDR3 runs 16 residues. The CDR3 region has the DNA TGCGCCAGCAGCTTGGGTCTAGCGGGGCTTGCCTACGAGCAGTACTTC. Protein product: CASSLGLAGLAYEQYF. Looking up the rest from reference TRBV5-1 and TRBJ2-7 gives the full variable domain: KAGVTQTPRYLIKTRGQQVTLSCSPISGHRSVSWYQQTPGQGLQFLFEYFSETQRNKGNFPGRFSGRQFSNSRSEMNVSTLELGDSALYLCASSLGLAGLAYEQYFGPGTRLTVT.

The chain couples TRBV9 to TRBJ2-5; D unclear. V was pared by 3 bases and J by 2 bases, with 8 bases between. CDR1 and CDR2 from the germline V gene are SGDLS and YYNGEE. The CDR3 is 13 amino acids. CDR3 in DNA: TGTGCCAGCAGCGGCTTATCACAAGAGACCCAGTACTTC. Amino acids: CASSGLSQETQYF.

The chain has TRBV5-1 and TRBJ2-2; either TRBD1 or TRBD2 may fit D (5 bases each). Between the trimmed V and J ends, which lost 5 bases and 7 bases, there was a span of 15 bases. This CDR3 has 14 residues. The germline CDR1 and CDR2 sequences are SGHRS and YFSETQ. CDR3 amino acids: CASSRGDNVGELFF. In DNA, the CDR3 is TGCGCCAGCAGTCGGGGCGATAATGTCGGGGAGCTGTTTTTT. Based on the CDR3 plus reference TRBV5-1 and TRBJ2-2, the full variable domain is KAGVTQTPRYLIKTRGQQVTLSCSPISGHRSVSWYQQTPGQGLQFLFEYFSETQRNKGNFPGRFSGRQFSNSRSEMNVSTLELGDSALYLCASSRGDNVGELFFGEGSRLTVL.

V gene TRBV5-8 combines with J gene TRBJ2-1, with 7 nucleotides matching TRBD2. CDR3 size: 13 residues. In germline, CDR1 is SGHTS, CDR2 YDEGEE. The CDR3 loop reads CVSSGFSYNEQFF. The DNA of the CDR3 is TGTGTATCTAGCGGATTCTCCTACAATGAGCAGTTCTTC.

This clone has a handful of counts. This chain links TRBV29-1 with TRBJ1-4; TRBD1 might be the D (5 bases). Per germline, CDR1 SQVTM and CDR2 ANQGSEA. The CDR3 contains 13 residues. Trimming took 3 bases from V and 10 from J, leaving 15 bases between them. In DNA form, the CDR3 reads TGCAGCGTTGAGGGTGGGGCGGTAGGAAAACTGTTTTTT. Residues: CSVEGGAVGKLFF.

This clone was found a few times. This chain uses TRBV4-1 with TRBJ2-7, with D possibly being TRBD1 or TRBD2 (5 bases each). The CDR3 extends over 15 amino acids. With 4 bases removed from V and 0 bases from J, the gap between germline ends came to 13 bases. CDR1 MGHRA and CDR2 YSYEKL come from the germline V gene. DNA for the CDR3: TGCGCCAGCAGCCGGGACCACCAAAGCTCCTACGAGCAGTACTTC. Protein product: CASSRDHQSSYEQYF.

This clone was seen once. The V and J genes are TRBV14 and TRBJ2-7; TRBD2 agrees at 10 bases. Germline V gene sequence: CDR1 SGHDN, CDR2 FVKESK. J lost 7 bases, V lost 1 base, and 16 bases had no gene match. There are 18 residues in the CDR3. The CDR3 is CASSQGPASGRSAEEQYF. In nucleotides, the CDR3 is TGTGCCAGCAGCCAAGGGCCGGCTAGCGGGAGAAGTGCTGAGGAGCAGTACTTC.

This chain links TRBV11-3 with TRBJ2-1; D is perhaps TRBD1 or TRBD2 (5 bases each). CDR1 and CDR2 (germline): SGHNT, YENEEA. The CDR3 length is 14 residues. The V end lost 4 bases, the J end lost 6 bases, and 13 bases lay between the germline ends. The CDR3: CASSSTGTTNEQFF. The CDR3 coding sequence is TGTGCCAGCAGCTCCACCGGGACGACCAATGAGCAGTTCTTC.

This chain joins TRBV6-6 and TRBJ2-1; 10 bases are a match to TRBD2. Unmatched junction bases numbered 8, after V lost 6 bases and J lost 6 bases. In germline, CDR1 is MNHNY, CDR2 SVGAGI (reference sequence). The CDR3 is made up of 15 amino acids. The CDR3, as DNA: TGTGCCAGCAGCCCAGACTTAGCGGGAGGCAATGAGCAGTTCTTC. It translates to CASSPDLAGGNEQFF.

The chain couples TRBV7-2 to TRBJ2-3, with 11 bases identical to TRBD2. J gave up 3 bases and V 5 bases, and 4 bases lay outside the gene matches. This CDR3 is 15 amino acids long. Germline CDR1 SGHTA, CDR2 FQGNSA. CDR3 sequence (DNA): TGTGCCAGCAGCCCAAGACTAGCGGGAACAGATACGCAGTATTTT. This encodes CASSPRLAGTDTQYF.

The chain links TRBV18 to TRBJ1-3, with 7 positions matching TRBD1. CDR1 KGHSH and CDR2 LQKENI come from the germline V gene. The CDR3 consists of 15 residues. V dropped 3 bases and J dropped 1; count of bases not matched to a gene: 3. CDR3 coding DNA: TGTGCCAGCTCACCCCAGACAGGGTCTGGAAACACCATATATTTT. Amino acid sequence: CASSPQTGSGNTIYF. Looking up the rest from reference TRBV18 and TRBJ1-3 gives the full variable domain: NAGVMQNPRHLVRRRGQEARLRCSPMKGHSHVYWYRQLPEEGLKFMVYLQKENIIDESGMPKERFSAEFPKEGPSILRIQQVVRGDSAAYFCASSPQTGSGNTIYFGEGSWLTVV.